This T cell receptor beta chain was sequenced in a study of T cell changes during pregnancy in multiple sclerosis. The method was immunoSEQ multiplex PCR; TCRdb's version includes in-frame clones alone and lacks a portion of them. This table has approximately 49,000 clones, over 80% appearing once. The CDR3 runs to 15 residues. Germline values: CDR1 MDHEN, CDR2 SYDVKM. This rearrangement joins TRBV28 to TRBJ2-5; 8 bases are shared with TRBD2. This sequence originates from a female donor in good health, enrolled as a control in a pregnancy study. The sample consisted of CD4+ T cells from peripheral blood mononuclear cells, taken in the second trimester of pregnancy. Here the CDR3 reads CATGTGGNHQETQYF. For the CDR3, the DNA is TGTGCTACGGGGACGGGGGGGAACCACCAAGAGACCCAGTACTTC.